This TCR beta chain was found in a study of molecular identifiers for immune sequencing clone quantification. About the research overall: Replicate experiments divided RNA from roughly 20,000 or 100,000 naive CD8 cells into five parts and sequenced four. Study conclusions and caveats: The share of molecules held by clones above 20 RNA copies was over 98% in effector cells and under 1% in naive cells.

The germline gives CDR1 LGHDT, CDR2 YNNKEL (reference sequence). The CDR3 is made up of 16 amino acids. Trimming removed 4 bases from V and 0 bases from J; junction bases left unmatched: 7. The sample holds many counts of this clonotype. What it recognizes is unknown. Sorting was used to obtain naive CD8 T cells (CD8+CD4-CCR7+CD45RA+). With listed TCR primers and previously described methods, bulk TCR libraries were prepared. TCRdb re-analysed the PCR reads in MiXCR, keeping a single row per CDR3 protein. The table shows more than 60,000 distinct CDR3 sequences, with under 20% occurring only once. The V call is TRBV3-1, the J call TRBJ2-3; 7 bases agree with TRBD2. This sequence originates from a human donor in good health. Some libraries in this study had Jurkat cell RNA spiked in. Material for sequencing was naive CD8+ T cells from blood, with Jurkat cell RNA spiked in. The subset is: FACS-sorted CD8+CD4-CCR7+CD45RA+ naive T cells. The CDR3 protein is CASSPGLSSSTDTQYF. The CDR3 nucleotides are TGTGCCAGCAGCCCGGGACTATCCTCTAGCACAGATACGCAGTATTTT.